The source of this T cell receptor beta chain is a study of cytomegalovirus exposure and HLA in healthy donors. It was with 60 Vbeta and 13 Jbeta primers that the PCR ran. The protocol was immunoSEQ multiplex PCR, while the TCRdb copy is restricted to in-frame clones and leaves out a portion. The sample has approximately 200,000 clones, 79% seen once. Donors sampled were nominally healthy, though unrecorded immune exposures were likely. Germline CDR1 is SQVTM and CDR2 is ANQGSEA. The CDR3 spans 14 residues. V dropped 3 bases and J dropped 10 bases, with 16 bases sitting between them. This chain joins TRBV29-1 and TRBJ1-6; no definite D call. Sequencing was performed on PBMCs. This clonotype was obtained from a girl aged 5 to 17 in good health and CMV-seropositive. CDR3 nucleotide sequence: TGCAGCGTTGACACCGGGAACTGGCGATCACCCCTCCACTTT. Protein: CSVDTGNWRSPLHF.